One TCR beta chain is described in this entry. The data derive from a study of blood T cell repertoires in COVID-19. V was shortened by 5 bases and J by 0 bases, with 17 bases between the two germline ends. This CDR3 has 17 amino acids. The germline gives CDR1 SGHTA, CDR2 FQGNSA. Authors' methods: Cell counts per sample came from amplifying reference gene primers. Assay used: immunoSEQ multiplex PCR; TCRdb lists only in-frame clones, some missing. Clonal size and the V and J genes are those of that table, whereas D and trimming came from the DNA. The table shows some 170,000 clones, with roughly 80% occurring only once.

Sequenced sample: peripheral blood. This clonotype was obtained from a middle-aged woman with COVID-19, enrolled during active disease. The V call is TRBV7-2, the J call TRBJ1-5; a possible D gene is TRBD1 (6 bases). CDR3 protein: CASSLEGRGFSNQPQHF. The CDR3 nucleotides read TGTGCCAGCAGCCTAGAGGGTAGGGGGTTTAGCAATCAGCCCCAGCATTTT.